This T cell receptor beta chain was captured by sequencing in a study of T-cell memory formation after mild COVID-19. There are a few counts of this clonotype. From the 5' RACE reads, TCRdb called clonotypes with MiXCR, one entry per CDR3 protein. Of 550,000 to 600,000 distinct CDR3 sequences in the sample, around a sixth were seen once. The CDR3 sequence is 13 residues long. CDR1 and CDR2 from the germline V gene are SEHNR and FQNEAQ (reference sequence). The V and J ends lost 0 bases and 8 bases respectively, with 10 bases between them. The receptor was isolated from an adult woman who had mild COVID-19 (a few samples of this study predate the infection). Cell type and time point are not known. The chain joins TRBV7-9 to TRBJ1-1; D unclear. The sequencing sample was made of PBMCs or a T cell subset sorted from them (not recorded which). CDR3 residues: CASSLAAADEAFF. The CDR3 bases are TGTGCCAGCAGCTTAGCGGCGGCAGACGAAGCTTTCTTT.